These 29 T cell receptor beta chains were all obtained from the same sample, sequenced in a study of blood T cell repertoires in COVID-19. The table came from immunoSEQ multiplex PCR; TCRdb's copy has only in-frame clones and leaves some out. Of about 68,000 clones listed, about 80% were seen once; the top ten hold 35% to 50%. Sequenced sample: peripheral blood. The receptor source for this set is a man older than 75 with acute or convalescent COVID-19.

V and J are TRBV2 and TRBJ2-7; no reliable D call. Germline assignment: CDR1 SNHLY and CDR2 FYNNEI. This CDR3 region has 10 residues. With 4 bases removed from V and 5 bases from J, the gap between germline ends came to 3 bases. The CDR3 DNA sequence: TGTGCCAGCAGTGTTAACGAGCAGTACTTC. It yields the protein CASSVNEQYF.

This clone showed up just a few times. The gene calls are TRBV6-5 and TRBJ2-2, with D tentatively TRBD2 (6 bases). With 0 bases removed from V and 1 base from J, the gap between germline ends came to 9 bases. CDR1 is MNHEY, CDR2 SVGAGI, per germline. There are 16 residues in the CDR3. The CDR3 DNA sequence: TGTGCCAGCAGTTACTCGGGGACTTGGAACACCGGGGAGCTGTTTTTT. It is translated as CASSYSGTWNTGELFF.

The gene calls are TRBV10-3 and TRBJ1-1; 10 bases agree with TRBD1. Germline CDR1 is ENHRY and CDR2 is SYGVKD. With V trimmed by 2 bases and J by 4 bases, 1 base remained unmatched. The CDR3 spans 14 residues. DNA for the CDR3: TGTGCCATCAGTGAGGGACAGGGGGGCACTGAAGCTTTCTTT. Protein sequence: CAISEGQGGTEAFF.

V gene TRBV7-9 combines with J gene TRBJ2-5, with TRBD1 matching over 7 bases. Germline lookup yields CDR1 SEHNR and CDR2 FQNEAQ (reference sequence). V gave up 5 bases and J gave up 4 bases; unmatched junction bases: 4. The CDR3 has 13 residues. The CDR3 protein is CASSPGQLETQYF. CDR3 coding DNA: TGTGCCAGCAGCCCGGGACAGCTAGAGACCCAGTACTTC.

With respect to this clone: Different DNA sequences within this sample yield the same CDR3. The chain uses TRBV7-8 and TRBJ1-2; TRBD1 might be the D (6 bases). This CDR3 has 15 residues. The V gene's germline CDR1 is SGHVS and CDR2 FQNEAQ. V was clipped by 1 base and J by 7 bases, with 16 bases between them. This CDR3 reads CASSLERQAWGGYTF. CDR3 DNA: TGTGCCAGCAGCTTAGAGAGACAGGCTTGGGGTGGCTACACCTTC. The full variable domain, rest sourced from reference TRBV7-8 and TRBJ1-2, is GAGVSQSPRYKVAKRGQDVALRCDPISGHVSLFWYQQALGQGPEFLTYFQNEAQLDKSGLPSDRFFAERPEGSVSTLKIQRTQQEDSAVYLCASSLERQAWGGYTFGSGTRLTVV.

The chain carries TRBV5-4 and TRBJ1-1, with D possibly being TRBD1 (6 bases). The germline V and J ends were trimmed by 5 bases and 0 bases, with 14 bases remaining between them. This CDR3 has 15 residues. Germline V gene data show CDR1 as SGHNT and CDR2 as YYREEE (reference sequence). The DNA of the CDR3 is TGTGCCAGCAGGGGAGGGGGGCGCATGAACACTGAAGCTTTCTTT. Translation gives CASRGGGRMNTEAFF.

This sequence joins TRBV6-2 or TRBV6-3 and TRBJ2-7; no reliable D call. Trimming shortened V by 3 bases and J by 2 bases, and 8 bases separated the two germline ends. The germline V gene encodes CDR1 MNHEY and CDR2 SVGEGT. The CDR3 consists of 13 residues. Written as DNA, the CDR3 is TGTGCCAGCAGTTATTCCAGAACCTACGAGCAGTACTTC. It translates to CASSYSRTYEQYF.

The rearrangement joins TRBV7-9 to TRBJ2-2; 9 nucleotides match TRBD1. This CDR3 has 16 amino acids. After removal of 5 bases from V and 6 bases from J, the junction contained 10 bases not matched to a gene. Looked up from germline, CDR1 is SEHNR and CDR2 is FQNEAQ (reference sequence). As DNA, the CDR3 is TGTGCCAGCAGCCTGGCCGGGACAGGGACAGCCGGGGAGCTGTTTTTT. It translates to CASSLAGTGTAGELFF.

J is TRBJ2-1 and V is TRBV28; TRBD2 is a possible D gene (5 bases). This CDR3 contains 17 residues. Trimming took off 0 bases at V and 5 bases at J, with 17 bases between the two ends. CDR1 and CDR2 (germline): MDHEN, SYDVKM. In DNA form, the CDR3 reads TGTGCCAGCAGTTTATGGGGGTCGGCGGGTCGGAACAATGAGCAGTTCTTC. It yields the protein CASSLWGSAGRNNEQFF.

Only one count was recorded for this clone. The chain is built from TRBV3-1 (or the pseudogene TRBV3-2) and TRBJ2-3, with 15 nucleotides matching TRBD2. The V and J ends lost 1 base and 2 bases, in that order; junction bases with no gene match: 4. Germline lookup yields CDR1 LGHDT and CDR2 YNNKEL (reference sequence). The CDR3 loop spans 18 amino acids. CDR3 residues: CASSQARTSGRDTDTQYF. Here the CDR3 DNA reads TGTGCCAGCAGCCAAGCTCGGACTAGCGGGAGGGACACAGATACGCAGTATTTT.

The V gene is TRBV11-3, the J gene TRBJ1-1; 11 nucleotides agree with TRBD1. CDR3 length: 16 amino acids. Trimming took 5 bases from V and 4 from J; bases not matched to a gene: 9. Germline V gene data show CDR1 as SGHNT and CDR2 as YENEEA. CDR3: CASSAGQGVSGTEAFF. The CDR3 bases are TGTGCCAGCAGCGCGGGACAGGGGGTTTCGGGCACTGAAGCTTTCTTT.

J is TRBJ1-4 and V is TRBV7-9; maybe TRBD1 (6 bases). Trimming stripped 5 bases from V and 5 bases from J, with 15 bases between. Germline values: CDR1 SEHNR, CDR2 FQNEAQ (reference sequence). The CDR3 is 15 residues long. DNA of the CDR3: TGTGCCAGCAGCGCAGAGGGGGGGCGGAATGAAAAACTGTTTTTT. Translated: CASSAEGGRNEKLFF.

The chain joins TRBV5-4 to TRBJ1-2; D is uncertain. With 0 bases removed from V and 8 bases from J, the gap between germline ends came to 23 bases. The CDR3 consists of 17 residues. Germline V gene lookup returns CDR1 SGHNT and CDR2 YYREEE (reference sequence). The CDR3 coding sequence is TGTGCCAGCAGCTTGGGAAGTACGGGGAGGGCCGATAAGGGCTACACCTTC. This translates into CASSLGSTGRADKGYTF.

This clone was seen a single time. V is TRBV28 and J is TRBJ2-4; possibly TRBD1 for D (6 bases). Per the germline V gene, CDR1 is MDHEN and CDR2 is SYDVKM. The CDR3 has 15 residues. The V and J ends lost 4 bases and 1 base respectively, with 11 bases between them. CDR3 in amino acids: CASSSQGFAKNIQYF. CDR3 bases: TGTGCCAGCAGTTCCCAGGGGTTTGCCAAAAACATTCAGTACTTC.

This sequence joins TRBV5-5 and TRBJ2-7, with 9 bases lining up with TRBD1. This CDR3 contains 15 residues. After removal of 1 base from V and 7 bases from J, the junction contained 9 bases not matched to a gene. From germline, CDR1 is SGHKS and CDR2 YYEKEE (reference sequence). CDR3 sequence: CASSLWDGQGQEQYF. As DNA, the CDR3 is TGTGCCAGCAGCTTGTGGGATGGACAGGGGCAAGAGCAGTACTTC.

The chain couples TRBV11-2 to TRBJ2-1, with TRBD2 identical over 11 bases. Trimming cost V 5 bases and J 6 bases; bases outside gene matches: 9. The germline V gene has CDR1 SGHAT and CDR2 FQNNGV. This CDR3 region has 16 residues. The CDR3 DNA sequence: TGTGCCAGCAGCAGACAGTCTAGCGGGAGGATCAATGAGCAGTTCTTC. Protein: CASSRQSSGRINEQFF.

V gene TRBV11-1 combines with J gene TRBJ2-2; a weak D match, TRBD1 (5 bases). The CDR3 totals 15 residues. Germline-derived CDR1 and CDR2 are SGHAT and FQDESV (reference sequence). Trimming removed 6 bases from V and 4 bases from J, with 15 bases in between. The CDR3 protein is CASSMRGRGTGELFF. The DNA for the CDR3 is TGTGCCAGCAGTATGAGAGGAAGGGGCACCGGGGAGCTGTTTTTT.

The rearrangement links TRBV27 to TRBJ2-3, with 11 bases identical to TRBD2. Germline-derived CDR1 and CDR2 are MNHEY and SMNVEV (reference sequence). Germline trimming cut 2 bases from V and 2 bases from J; bases unmatched to any gene: 3. CDR3 length: 16 residues. DNA for the CDR3: TGTGCCAGCAGTTTACTAGCGGGGGGACTCACAGATACGCAGTATTTT. It translates to CASSLLAGGLTDTQYF.

The chain employs TRBV30 and TRBJ2-7, with 7 positions matching TRBD1. The CDR3 consists of 16 residues. Germline CDR1 is GTSNPN and CDR2 is SVGIG (reference sequence). Germline trimming cut 3 bases from V and 1 base from J; bases unmatched to any gene: 12. This CDR3 is CAWSPSTGTDSYEQYF. The DNA of the CDR3 is TGTGCCTGGAGCCCAAGTACCGGGACAGATTCCTACGAGCAGTACTTC.

For the CDR3, the DNA is TGTGCCAGCAGTAGACCTCAGGGGGCCCGGGAGACCCAGTACTTC. It is translated as CASSRPQGARETQYF. The chain couples TRBV9 to TRBJ2-5; TRBD1 agrees at 8 bases. Losses at the gene ends were 5 bases for V and 5 bases for J; bases not matched to a gene: 11. The V gene's germline CDR1 is SGDLS and CDR2 YYNGEE. This CDR3 is built from 15 residues.

V is TRBV27 and J is TRBJ2-3; 10 nucleotides line up with TRBD2. CDR3 length equals 14 residues. Germline CDR1 reads MNHEY; CDR2 reads SMNVEV (reference sequence). Trimming at V came to 6 bases and at J to 0 bases, leaving 0 bases not matched to a gene. This chain's CDR3 is CASRGLASTDTQYF. The CDR3 DNA follows: TGTGCCAGCAGGGGACTAGCGAGCACAGATACGCAGTATTTT.

J is TRBJ2-7 and V is TRBV7-8; 11 bases agree with TRBD2. The V and J ends lost 5 bases and 2 bases, in that order; junction bases with no gene match: 11. CDR3 size: 17 residues. Germline V gene data show CDR1 as SGHVS and CDR2 as FQNEAQ. This CDR3 is CASSPGTSGLKAYEQYF. The DNA for the CDR3 is TGTGCCAGCAGCCCTGGGACTAGCGGACTTAAGGCCTACGAGCAGTACTTC.

The chain is built from TRBV2 and TRBJ1-1; maybe TRBD1 (5 bases). V was trimmed by 2 bases and J by 0 bases, leaving 7 bases between them. This CDR3 region has 14 residues. Germline-derived CDR1 and CDR2 are SNHLY and FYNNEI. CDR3 in amino acids: CASSERGLNTEAFF. CDR3 sequence (DNA): TGTGCCAGCAGTGAAAGGGGCCTGAACACTGAAGCTTTCTTT.

The CDR3 DNA sequence: TGTGCCTGGGATGGACAGGGGGATCAGCCCCAGCATTTT. It encodes CAWDGQGDQPQHF. The chain carries TRBV30 and TRBJ1-5; 10 bases are shared with TRBD1. V lost 5 bases, J lost 5 bases, and 3 bases stayed unmatched. CDR1 and CDR2 from the germline V gene are GTSNPN and SVGIG (reference sequence). The CDR3 sequence is 13 residues long.

This sequence joins TRBV4-3 and TRBJ2-7; TRBD1 aligns across 7 bases. V gave up 1 base and J gave up 1 base; unmatched junction bases: 4. Germline V gene sequence: CDR1 LGHNA, CDR2 YSLEER. CDR3 length equals 15 residues. Here the CDR3 reads CASSQATGASYEQYF. The CDR3 DNA reads TGCGCCAGCAGCCAAGCCACAGGGGCGTCCTACGAGCAGTACTTC.

The CDR3 loop is CASSRQGAGYGYTF. The CDR3 DNA sequence: TGTGCCAGCAGCCGTCAGGGGGCTGGCTATGGCTACACCTTC. The V call is TRBV5-4, the J call TRBJ1-2; 8 bases are shared with TRBD1. Trimming at V came to 4 bases and at J to 4 bases, leaving 6 bases not matched to a gene. This CDR3 is built from 14 residues. Germline V gene lookup returns CDR1 SGHNT and CDR2 YYREEE (reference sequence).

Only a few counts were recorded for this clone. J is TRBJ2-7 and V is TRBV28; D remains ambiguous. The length of the CDR3 is 13 residues. Trimming removed 6 bases at V and 8 bases at J, with 17 bases between. The germline V gene has CDR1 MDHEN and CDR2 SYDVKM. The CDR3 DNA follows: TGTGCCAGCAGACCCCCTGCGGATCCCCAGCAGTACTTC. Amino acids: CASRPPADPQQYF.

V and J are TRBV29-1 and TRBJ2-5; 7 bases agree with TRBD2. J gave up 2 bases and V 2 bases, and 8 bases lay outside the gene matches. The CDR3 sequence is 15 residues long. CDR1 is SQVTM, CDR2 ANQGSEA, per germline. The CDR3 DNA reads TGCAGCGTTGAACCCAGCGGGATGGATCAAGAGACCCAGTACTTC. This translates into CSVEPSGMDQETQYF.

This clone has more than one count but fewer than ten. The chain recombines TRBV2 with TRBJ1-2; unclear D gene. Germline CDR1 reads SNHLY; CDR2 reads FYNNEI. This CDR3 comprises 14 residues. V was shortened by 0 bases and J by 4 bases, with 9 bases between the two germline ends. The CDR3 DNA reads as TGTGCCAGCAGTGAAGCGCGAACAGTCTATGGCTACACCTTC. Its protein product is CASSEARTVYGYTF.